One and the same sample provided the 21 T cell receptor beta chains below, sequenced in a study of T cell clusters in autoimmune cytopenias. Each sample's input was around 250 ng genomic DNA, some 38,000 genome equivalents. TRB rearrangements were amplified by touch-down multiplex PCR with mixed TRB-A/B primers. One entry per CDR3 protein, without DNA, is what TCRdb gives after re-calling the multiplex PCR reads. This repertoire comprises around 9,500 distinct CDR3 sequences; its ten largest clones make up about 8.7%. The specimen sequenced was peripheral blood. The origin of the receptors is a human donor with an autoimmune cytopenia or autoimmune hepatitis (not recorded which).

The V and J genes are TRBV7-6 and TRBJ1-1; as DNA is missing, the TRBD1 call by TCRdb cannot be tested. This CDR3 is 15 amino acids long. The germline V gene has CDR1 SGHVS and CDR2 FNYEAQ. The CDR3 sequence is CASSLAGTGITEAFF.

This clonotype ranks as medium-sized in terms of frequency. The chain is built from TRBV29-1 and TRBJ2-1; TCRdb gives TRBD1 as the D gene, but with no DNA this cannot be confirmed. Germline CDR1 reads SQVTM; CDR2 reads ANQGSEA. CDR3 length: 12 residues. CDR3 in amino acids: CSVPGTDYTQFF.

The V and J genes are TRBV5-1 and TRBJ2-5; the TCRdb D gene call, TRBD1, has no DNA to confirm it. The germline V gene has CDR1 SGHRS and CDR2 YFSETQ. The CDR3 loop spans 17 amino acids. The CDR3 here is CASSLERTGGLQETQYF.

V gene TRBV6-6 combines with J gene TRBJ1-1. CDR1 and CDR2 from the germline V gene are MNHNY and SVGAGI (reference sequence). The CDR3 sequence is 13 residues long. The chain's CDR3 is CASSRPSPDEAFF.

The chain links TRBV29-1 to TRBJ2-3; TCRdb outputs TRBD1, but without DNA this stays unchecked. CDR1 and CDR2 (germline): SQVTM, ANQGSEA. This CDR3 has 15 amino acids. CDR3 protein: CSVSRRGGAEDTQYF.

The chain uses TRBV5-4 and TRBJ2-1; TCRdb selects TRBD2, and the lack of DNA leaves this call unchecked. Per the germline V gene, CDR1 is SGHNT and CDR2 is YYREEE (reference sequence). This CDR3 has 15 amino acids. The CDR3 here is CASRLRDSPAGEQFF.

This rearrangement joins TRBV27 to TRBJ1-4; TCRdb proposes TRBD1, but this gene call is untestable without DNA. The germline CDR1 and CDR2 sequences are MNHEY and SMNVEV (reference sequence). The CDR3 is 15 residues long. The CDR3 loop is CASRRQGGSYEKLFF.

This clonotype is classed as medium-sized by frequency. The chain joins TRBV29-1 to TRBJ2-3; TCRdb gives TRBD1 as the D gene, but with no DNA this cannot be confirmed. This CDR3 is built from 12 residues. Germline values: CDR1 SQVTM, CDR2 ANQGSEA. The CDR3 sequence: CSVALGGDTQYF.

The V gene is TRBV7-2, the J gene TRBJ1-1. Looked up from germline, CDR1 is SGHTA and CDR2 is FQGNSA. CDR3 length: 12 residues. Here the CDR3 reads CASSPNKIEAFF.

The rearrangement uses TRBV20-1 and TRBJ1-6; the TCRdb D gene call, TRBD1, has no DNA to confirm it. The CDR3 totals 14 residues. CDR1 is DFQATT, CDR2 SNEGSKA, per germline (reference sequence). This CDR3 reads CSARPGRSNSPLHF.

The gene calls are TRBV11-2 and TRBJ1-6; TCRdb outputs TRBD1, but without DNA this stays unchecked. The CDR3 sequence is 16 residues long. Germline V gene lookup returns CDR1 SGHAT and CDR2 FQNNGV. The CDR3 is CASSGIRGKRNSPLHF. Variable domain in full (rest from reference TRBV11-2 and TRBJ1-6): EAGVAQSPRYKIIEKRQSVAFWCNPISGHATLYWYQQILGQGPKLLIQFQNNGVVDDSQLPKDRFSAERLKGVDSTLKIQPAKLEDSAVYLCASSGIRGKRNSPLHFGNGTRLTVT.

The genes are TRBV14 and TRBJ1-2; TCRdb designates TRBD1, a call that cannot be tested without DNA. CDR3 length: 15 residues. CDR1 is SGHDN and CDR2 is FVKESK in the germline V gene. The CDR3 sequence is CASSEVTDRNYGYTF.

This clonotype is identified as medium-sized from frequency. The chain links TRBV7-6 to TRBJ1-6; TCRdb picks TRBD1, but there is no DNA to check that call. CDR1 is SGHVS and CDR2 is FNYEAQ in the germline V gene. This CDR3 comprises 13 residues. CDR3 amino acids: CASSSRGNSPLHF. The full variable domain, its missing parts supplied by reference TRBV7-6 and TRBJ1-6, is GAGVSQSPRYKVTKRGQDVALRCDPISGHVSLYWYRQALGQGPEFLTYFNYEAQQDKSGLPNDRFSAERPEGSISTLTIQRTEQRDSAMYRCASSSRGNSPLHFGNGTRLTVT.

The chain is built from TRBV5-5 and TRBJ1-3; the TCRdb D gene call, TRBD1, has no DNA to confirm it. Germline CDR1 SGHKS, CDR2 YYEKEE (reference sequence). The CDR3 consists of 15 residues. The CDR3 sequence is CASSPRGVSGNTIYF.

This clonotype counts as medium-sized (0.01 to 0.1%) by frequency. This chain connects TRBV29-1 to TRBJ1-4; the TRBD1 assignment by TCRdb is unverifiable without DNA. CDR1 SQVTM and CDR2 ANQGSEA come from the germline V gene. CDR3 length: 14 amino acids. The CDR3 loop reads CSVKPQGANEKLFF. The full variable domain, in which reference TRBV29-1 and TRBJ1-4 provide the parts outside the CDR3, is SAVISQKPSRDICQRGTSLTIQCQVDSQVTMMFWYRQQPGQSLTLIATANQGSEATYESGFVIDKFPISRPNLTFSTLTVSNMSPEDSSIYLCSVKPQGANEKLFFGSGTQLSVL.

The V call is TRBV5-4, the J call TRBJ1-1. In germline, CDR1 is SGHNT, CDR2 YYREEE (reference sequence). CDR3 length equals 15 residues. CDR3: CASSLGGVSNTEAFF.

Its frequency marks this clonotype as medium-sized. The chain uses TRBV27 and TRBJ2-1; TCRdb's D call, TRBD1, is unchecked because there is no DNA. The germline V gene encodes CDR1 MNHEY and CDR2 SMNVEV (reference sequence). The CDR3 extends over 14 amino acids. This chain's CDR3 is CASSFAGATNEQFF.

Considering frequency, this clonotype is medium-sized (0.01 to 0.1%). The gene calls are TRBV29-1 and TRBJ2-2; TCRdb reports TRBD1, a call that lacks DNA to check it against. Germline assignment: CDR1 SQVTM and CDR2 ANQGSEA. The CDR3 sequence is 15 residues long. This CDR3 reads CSVGGGTGVTGELFF.

The V and J genes are TRBV12-3 or TRBV12-4 and TRBJ1-1; checking the TCRdb D call of TRBD1 is not possible without DNA. The CDR3 has 13 amino acids. The CDR3 region is CASSRDELTEAFF.

The chain joins TRBV4-3 to TRBJ1-5. Germline CDR1 is LGHNA and CDR2 is YSLEER. This CDR3 is 21 amino acids long. The CDR3 here is CASSQAYRDPRGRGTNQPQHF.

The V gene is TRBV12-3 or TRBV12-4, the J gene TRBJ1-5; TCRdb outputs TRBD1, but without DNA this stays unchecked. This CDR3 has 15 amino acids. CDR3 in amino acids: CASSPDGTGAQPQHF.